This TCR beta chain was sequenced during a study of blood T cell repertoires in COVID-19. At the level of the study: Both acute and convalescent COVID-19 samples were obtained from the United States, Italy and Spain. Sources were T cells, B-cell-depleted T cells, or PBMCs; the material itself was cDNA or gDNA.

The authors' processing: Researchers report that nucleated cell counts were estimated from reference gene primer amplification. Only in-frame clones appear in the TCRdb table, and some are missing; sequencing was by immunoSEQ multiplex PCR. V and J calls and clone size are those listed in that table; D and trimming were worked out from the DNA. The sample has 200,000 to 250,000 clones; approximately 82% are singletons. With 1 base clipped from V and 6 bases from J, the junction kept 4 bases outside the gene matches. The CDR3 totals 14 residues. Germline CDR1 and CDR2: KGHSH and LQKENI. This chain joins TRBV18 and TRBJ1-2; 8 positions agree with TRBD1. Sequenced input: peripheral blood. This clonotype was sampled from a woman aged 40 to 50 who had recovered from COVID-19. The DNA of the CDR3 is TGTGCCAGCTCACCACGAGCAGGGGGCCATGGCTACACCTTC. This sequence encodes CASSPRAGGHGYTF.